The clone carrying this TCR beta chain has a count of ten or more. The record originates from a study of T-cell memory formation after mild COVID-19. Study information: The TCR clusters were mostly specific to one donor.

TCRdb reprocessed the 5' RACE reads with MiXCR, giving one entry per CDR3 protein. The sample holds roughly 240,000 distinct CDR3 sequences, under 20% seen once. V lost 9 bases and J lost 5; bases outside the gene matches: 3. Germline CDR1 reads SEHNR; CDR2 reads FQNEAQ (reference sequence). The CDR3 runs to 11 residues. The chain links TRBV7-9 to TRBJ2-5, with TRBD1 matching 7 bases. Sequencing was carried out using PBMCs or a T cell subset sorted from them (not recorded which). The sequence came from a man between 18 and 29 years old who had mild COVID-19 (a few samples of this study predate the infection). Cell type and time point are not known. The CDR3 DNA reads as TGTGCCAGTGGGACAGTGGAGACCCAGTACTTC. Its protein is CASGTVETQYF.